The clone carrying this TCR beta chain was found once. What it binds is unknown. CDR1 and CDR2 (germline): MNHEY, SMNVEV (reference sequence). The ends were cut back, 2 bases at V and 3 bases at J, with 7 bases in the middle. This CDR3 contains 14 residues. The sample comes from a study of cytomegalovirus exposure and HLA in healthy donors. Study-wide background: Genotyping showed about 80% of fewer than 500 donors falling in the Caucasian-associated ancestry cluster.

Whole-study results and caveats: A missense DCLRE1C variant was associated with V- and J-gene trimming of TCR beta chains in a later analysis, and an independent cohort replicated the association. Under in vitro conditions, a few CMV-associated chains were confirmed as specific for CMV antigens.

Donors likely had unrecorded immune exposures despite being nominally healthy when sampled. Amplification used 60 Vbeta primers and 13 Jbeta primers. Sequencing was performed with immunoSEQ multiplex PCR; in TCRdb, only in-frame clones are kept and a portion is missing. The table shows some 150,000 clones, with 60% to 85% occurring only once. This receptor was obtained from a man aged 45-65 years in good health and CMV-seropositive. The chain is built from TRBV27 and TRBJ2-2, with D unresolved. The sequenced material came from PBMCs. This CDR3 reads CASSLVIYTGELFF. The DNA for the CDR3 is TGTGCCAGCAGTTTAGTAATTTACACCGGGGAGCTGTTTTTT.